Detailed here is one TCR beta chain. What it recognizes is unknown. V was shortened by 1 base and J by 5 bases, with 6 bases between the two germline ends. Looked up from germline, CDR1 is MNHEY and CDR2 is SMNVEV (reference sequence). The CDR3 covers 13 residues. This entry belongs to a study of cytomegalovirus exposure and HLA in healthy donors. Notes on the study in general: Reportedly, fewer N-insertions than the roughly 700-donor mean appeared in an Asian-associated ancestry cluster in a later analysis. A missense variant in DCLRE1C was later tied to TCR beta V- and J-gene trimming.

The PCR made use of 60 Vbeta and 13 Jbeta primers. Sequencing used immunoSEQ multiplex PCR; TCRdb keeps in-frame clones, though not all of them. In the table there are 100,000 to 150,000 clones, about 64% of which are singletons. Sequenced sample: PBMCs. The origin of this receptor is a woman aged 40 to 50 in good health and CMV-seronegative. This rearrangement joins TRBV27 to TRBJ1-5; D remains ambiguous. The CDR3 DNA reads TGTGCCAGCAGTTTATTTAGAGATCAGCCCCAGCATTTT. It codes for CASSLFRDQPQHF.